Described below is a single TCR beta chain sequence and its context. What it binds is not known. This record comes from a study of cytomegalovirus exposure and HLA in healthy donors. Study-wide background: Among 398 genotyped donors, around 81% fell in the Caucasian-associated ancestry cluster.

Germline CDR1 and CDR2: SGHAT and FQNNGV. Losses at the gene ends were 3 bases for V and 3 bases for J; bases not matched to a gene: 8. This CDR3 region has 16 residues. The study, taken as a whole, reports: TCR beta V segments were, for the most part, productive about 90% or about 30% of the time in an earlier analysis.

PCR amplification relied on 60 Vbeta primers (plus 13 Jbeta primers). Clones were sequenced by immunoSEQ multiplex PCR, and TCRdb holds only the in-frame ones, with some missing. The table includes 200,000 to 250,000 clones, 78% detected once. J is TRBJ2-3 and V is TRBV11-2; 8 bases are a match to TRBD1. This receptor was obtained from a boy aged 5-17 years in good health and CMV-seronegative. Specimen: PBMCs. In nucleotides, the CDR3 is TGTGCCAGCAGCTTTAGCGGCAGGGGGCAAACAGATACGCAGTATTTT. This translates into CASSFSGRGQTDTQYF.